The entry below describes one T cell receptor beta chain. These data come from a study of blood T cell repertoires in COVID-19. The wider study: PBMCs, B-cell-depleted T cells, or T cells were the source of the cDNA or gDNA that made up the material.

With 5 bases clipped from V and 12 bases from J, the junction kept 12 bases outside the gene matches. This CDR3 comprises 15 residues. Per germline, CDR1 MNHEY and CDR2 SVGAGI. Original processing notes: Estimation of nucleated cell counts was performed using reference gene primer amplification. Produced via immunoSEQ multiplex PCR; TCRdb's table is partial and in-frame only. V, J and clone size were drawn from that table, and D and trimming were deduced from the DNA. The sample consists of around 70,000 clones, more than 65% of them appearing once. The origin of this receptor is a woman in her 50s with acute or convalescent COVID-19. Sequenced: peripheral blood. The chain has TRBV6-5 and TRBJ2-1, with 11 bases identical to TRBD2. The CDR3 sequence is CASSPTSGGPPRQFF. The CDR3, as DNA: TGTGCCAGCAGTCCCACTAGCGGGGGCCCCCCGAGGCAGTTCTTC.